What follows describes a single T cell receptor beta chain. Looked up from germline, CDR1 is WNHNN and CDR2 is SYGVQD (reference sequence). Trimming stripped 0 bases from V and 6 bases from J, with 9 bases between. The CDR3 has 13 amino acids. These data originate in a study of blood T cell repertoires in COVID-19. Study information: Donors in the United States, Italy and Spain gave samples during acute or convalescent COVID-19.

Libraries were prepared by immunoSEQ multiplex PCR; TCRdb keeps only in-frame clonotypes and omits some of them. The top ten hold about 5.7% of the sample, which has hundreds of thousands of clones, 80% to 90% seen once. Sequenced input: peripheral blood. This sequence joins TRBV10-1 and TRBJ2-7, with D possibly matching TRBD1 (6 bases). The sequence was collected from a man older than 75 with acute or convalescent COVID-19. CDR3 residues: CASSESWGREQYF. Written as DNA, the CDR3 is TGCGCCAGCAGTGAGTCGTGGGGGCGCGAGCAGTACTTC.